The source of this T cell receptor beta chain is a study of blood T cell repertoires in COVID-19. As for the study in general: Specimens from acute and convalescent COVID-19 originated in the United States, Italy and Spain. Sample material is recorded as cDNA or gDNA derived from T cells, B-cell-depleted T cells, or PBMCs.

Original analysis: Reference gene primers were amplified, and this amplification served to estimate nucleated cell counts. Generated by immunoSEQ multiplex PCR, the TCRdb table keeps only in-frame clones and is missing some. V, J and clone size are those of that table, while D and trimming were read from the DNA. The sample consists of around 100,000 clones, almost 80% of them appearing once. The CDR3 totals 15 residues. In germline, CDR1 is MDHEN, CDR2 SYDVKM. Trimming at V came to 4 bases and at J to 9 bases, leaving 7 bases not matched to a gene. A single count supports this clone. V usage is TRBV28 and J usage is TRBJ1-6, with 9 bases identical to TRBD1. The sample taken for sequencing was peripheral blood. The TCR was taken from a man in his 70s with active or convalescent COVID-19. CDR3 nucleotide sequence: TGTGCCAGCAGTTACGTGGGGACAGGGCTTTCACCCCTCCACTTT. Translation gives CASSYVGTGLSPLHF.